This T cell receptor (beta chain) was captured by sequencing in a study of T-cell memory formation after mild COVID-19. Study-wide context: TCR clusters showed largely donor specificity.

TCR alpha and TCR beta cDNA libraries carrying sample barcodes and UMIs came from 5'RACE with constant-segment primers. TCRdb reanalysed the 5' RACE reads using MiXCR and keeps one entry per CDR3 protein. The data show 150,000 to 200,000 distinct CDR3 sequences, with roughly 15% seen just once and 12% to 15% held by the top ten. Germline assignment: CDR1 SEHNR and CDR2 FQNEAQ (reference sequence). V shed 4 bases, J shed 7 bases, and the junction held 5 bases outside the gene matches. This CDR3 is 13 amino acids long. V is TRBV7-9 and J is TRBJ1-2; 8 nucleotides align to TRBD1. Sequencing was performed on PBMCs or a T cell subset sorted from them (not recorded which). This sequence was found in an adult woman who had mild COVID-19 (a few samples of this study predate the infection). Cell type and time point are not known. Written as DNA, the CDR3 is TGTGCCAGCAGCTCCCCGGGGACAGGTGGCTACACCTTC. It specifies CASSSPGTGGYTF.